The clone carrying this TCR beta chain occurred many times. Its specificity is not known. CDR1 and CDR2 (germline): DFQATT, SNEGSKA (reference sequence). The CDR3 loop spans 13 amino acids. The V gene end was trimmed by 0 bases and the J gene end by 10 bases; junction bases not matched to a gene: 6. Using its own MiXCR run on the 5' RACE reads, TCRdb lists one record per CDR3 protein. The table records around 39,000 distinct CDR3 sequences, more than 9.5% of them present only once. This sample was taken from a study of CD8 T cells in ankylosing spondylitis. Study-wide findings and caveats: Disease-linked clones were reportedly significantly enriched in matched ankylosing spondylitis synovial fluid. Ankylosing spondylitis blood appeared to carry a characteristic TCR beta motif of fewer than 10 highly homologous variants.

The receptor's source is a male donor with ankylosing spondylitis. The sample consisted of synovial fluid, either unsorted or a sorted T cell fraction (not recorded which). V usage is TRBV20-1 and J usage is TRBJ2-1, with 7 positions matching TRBD2. CDR3 DNA sequence: TGCAGTGCTAGAGATCCGCTAGCGGCCGAGCAGTTCTTC. This gives the protein CSARDPLAAEQFF.